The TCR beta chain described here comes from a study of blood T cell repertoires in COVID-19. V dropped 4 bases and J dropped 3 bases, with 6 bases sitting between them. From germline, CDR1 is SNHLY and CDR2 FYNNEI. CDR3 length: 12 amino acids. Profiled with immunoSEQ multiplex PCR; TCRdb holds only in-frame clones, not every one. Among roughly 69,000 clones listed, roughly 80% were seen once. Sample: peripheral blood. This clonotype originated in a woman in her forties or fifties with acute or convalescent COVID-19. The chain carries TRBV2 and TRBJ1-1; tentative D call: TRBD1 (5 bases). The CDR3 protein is CASSGQYTEAFF. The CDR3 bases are TGTGCCAGCAGTGGACAGTACACTGAAGCTTTCTTT.